This T cell receptor beta chain originates from a study of spatial heterogeneity in lung cancer. This clonotype was detected only a few times. Each CDR3 protein gets one entry after TCRdb re-called the 5' RACE reads with MiXCR. Of about 80,000 distinct CDR3 sequences listed, 7.5% to 9.5% were seen once; the top ten hold 6.8%. Time point denoted: sample taken at primary tumor resection. Trimming took 1 base from V and 10 from J, leaving 11 bases between them. The CDR3 totals 13 residues. The gene calls are TRBV12-3 or TRBV12-4 and TRBJ2-1; D remains unclear. This TCR was recovered from a male donor with early-stage non-small cell lung cancer. Sample: PBMCs, taken at surgery. The CDR3 nucleotides are TGTGCCAGCAGTTTAGTTCCAGCACAAGAGCAGTTCTTC. Translated, it gives CASSLVPAQEQFF.